This T cell receptor beta chain was identified in a study of blood T cell repertoires in COVID-19. Study-level background: Researchers got acute and convalescent COVID-19 samples from the United States, Italy and Spain. T cells, B-cell-depleted T cells, or PBMCs supplied cDNA or gDNA.

The authors' processing: For nucleated cells, counts were estimated from reference gene primer amplification. Data came from immunoSEQ multiplex PCR; TCRdb stores just in-frame clones and leaves some out. V, J and clone size derive from that table, while D and trimming were established from the DNA sequence. The table shows more than 250,000 clones, with about 83% occurring only once. The sequencing sample was made of peripheral blood. The sequence was collected from a woman in her forties or fifties with acute or convalescent COVID-19.

CDR3 nucleotides: TGTGCCAGCAGTCCGACAGATTACAATGAGCAGTTCTTC. It translates to CASSPTDYNEQFF. This chain uses TRBV7-9 with TRBJ2-1, with D possibly being TRBD1 (5 bases). Germline CDR1 and CDR2: SEHNR and FQNEAQ (reference sequence). This CDR3 is built from 13 residues. V was pared by 6 bases and J by 4 bases, with 10 bases between.